This TCR beta chain was retrieved from a study of blood T cell repertoires in COVID-19. Across the study: Some COVID-19 samples were acute and others convalescent; all came from the United States, Italy and Spain.

Data came from immunoSEQ multiplex PCR; TCRdb stores just in-frame clones and leaves some out. The table lists a few hundred thousand clones, 80% to 90% of them singletons. V gave up 2 bases and J gave up 2 bases, with 13 bases separating them. Per the germline V gene, CDR1 is SGHNT and CDR2 is YENEEA. The CDR3 runs 16 residues. The sequencing input was PBMCs or T cells enriched from blood (not recorded which). The genes are TRBV11-3 and TRBJ2-1, with a possible D match to TRBD2 (5 bases). This sequence originates from a man aged 25 to 40 who had recovered from COVID-19. Here the CDR3 DNA reads TGTGCCAGCAGCTTATCACCCCTAGCTACCTACAATGAGCAGTTCTTC. Its translation: CASSLSPLATYNEQFF.